A single sample is the source of the 30 T cell receptor beta chains below, sequenced in a study of Graves' ophthalmopathy and Graves' hyperthyroidism. RNA transcripts yielded amplified TCR beta CDR3 regions. The first round was an RT-PCR with HTBI primers, and the second round was a multiplex PCR. From the multiplex PCR reads, TCRdb called clonotypes with MiXCR, one entry per CDR3 protein. The profile shows about 210,000 distinct CDR3 sequences, roughly 27% of them singletons. The sample comprised peripheral blood. Receptor source: a man between 50 and 59 years old with Graves' ophthalmopathy.

The sample holds many counts of this clonotype. V and J are TRBV20-1 and TRBJ1-1; D uncertain. CDR1 and CDR2 (germline): DFQATT, SNEGSKA (reference sequence). Between the trimmed V and J ends, which lost 0 bases and 1 base, there was a span of 6 bases. The CDR3 has 13 amino acids. CDR3 bases: TGCAGTGCTAGAGATGGGCGGAACACTGAAGCTTTCTTT. It yields the protein CSARDGRNTEAFF.

This clonotype was seen ten or more times. The chain has TRBV19 and TRBJ1-5; D remains unclear. Germline CDR1 and CDR2: LNHDA and SQIVND (reference sequence). The CDR3 sequence is 14 residues long. V was clipped by 3 bases and J by 7 bases, with 13 bases between them. CDR3 amino acids: CASSITYSGQPQHF. CDR3 coding DNA: TGTGCCAGTAGTATTACATATTCGGGACAGCCCCAGCATTTT.

This clonotype appeared many times. The V call is TRBV24-1, the J call TRBJ1-1; 7 positions match TRBD1. V trimming: 3 bases; J trimming: 10 bases; junction bases outside the gene matches: 4. Germline loops: CDR1 KGHDR, CDR2 SFDVKD. There are 12 residues in the CDR3. CDR3 residues: CATSDSDRAAFF. For the CDR3, the DNA is TGTGCCACCAGTGATAGCGACAGGGCAGCTTTCTTT.

This clonotype was counted ten times or more. The V and J genes are TRBV6-2 or TRBV6-3 and TRBJ2-5; D is perhaps TRBD1 (6 bases). CDR1 MNHEY and CDR2 SVGEGT come from the germline V gene. V was clipped by 4 bases and J by 1 base, with 16 bases between them. CDR3 size: 16 residues. CDR3: CASSLETGWGQETQYF. CDR3 sequence (DNA): TGTGCCAGCAGTTTGGAGACAGGATGGGGCCAAGAGACCCAGTACTTC.

This clonotype occurred many times. The chain couples TRBV27 to TRBJ1-1, with D possibly TRBD1 on 5 matching bases. In germline, CDR1 is MNHEY, CDR2 SMNVEV (reference sequence). The V end was cut by 3 bases, the J end by 3 bases, with 11 bases between. The CDR3 loop spans 14 amino acids. The chain's CDR3 is CASSFRGTYTEAFF. CDR3 DNA sequence: TGTGCCAGCAGTTTTCGGGGGACGTACACTGAAGCTTTCTTT.

This clonotype was recorded many times. CDR3 in amino acids: CASSPSGPGNTIYF. The CDR3 bases are TGTGCCAGCAGTCCCTCTGGGCCTGGAAACACCATATATTTT. The chain joins TRBV28 to TRBJ1-3; no clear D. This CDR3 region has 14 residues. V was shortened by 5 bases and J by 2 bases, with 10 bases between the two germline ends. CDR1 and CDR2 (germline): MDHEN, SYDVKM.

The J gene is TRBJ1-1, the V gene TRBV19; D is uncertain. Germline CDR1 LNHDA, CDR2 SQIVND (reference sequence). Trimming removed 5 bases from V and 3 bases from J, with 16 bases in between. The length of the CDR3 is 15 residues. The CDR3 region is CASSVAADQDTEAFF. The CDR3 DNA is TGTGCCAGTAGTGTTGCGGCCGATCAGGACACTGAAGCTTTCTTT.

This clonotype was counted ten times or more. V usage is TRBV24-1 and J usage is TRBJ2-2, with D hard to call. The CDR3 is 14 residues long. Germline V gives CDR1 KGHDR, CDR2 SFDVKD. V lost 2 bases, J lost 1 base, and 4 bases lay in between. CDR3 nucleotides: TGTGCCACCAGTGATTGGGGGAACACCGGGGAGCTGTTTTTT. It is translated as CATSDWGNTGELFF.

The rearrangement uses TRBV27 and TRBJ2-5, with 11 bases that match TRBD2. Trimming at V came to 7 bases and at J to 4 bases, leaving 11 bases not matched to a gene. The CDR3 spans 16 residues. From germline, CDR1 is MNHEY and CDR2 SMNVEV (reference sequence). This chain's CDR3 is CASKRLAGNRVETQYF. DNA of the CDR3: TGTGCCAGCAAAAGACTAGCGGGAAACCGGGTAGAGACCCAGTACTTC.

This clonotype was counted many times. The chain recombines TRBV28 with TRBJ2-7; no reliable D call. V shed 4 bases and J shed 4 bases, with 11 bases lying between them. CDR1 is MDHEN and CDR2 is SYDVKM in the germline V gene. This CDR3 is built from 13 residues. CDR3 DNA: TGTGCCAGCAGTTCAGAGAACAGATACGAGCAGTACTTC. This codes for CASSSENRYEQYF.

The chain joins TRBV6-1 to TRBJ2-4; TRBD1 agrees at 8 bases. Germline CDR1 and CDR2: MNHNS and SASEGT. The CDR3 runs to 13 residues. V was clipped by 10 bases and J by 0 bases; unmatched bases: 2. Written as DNA, the CDR3 is TGTGCCACCAGGGGGCTAGCCAAAAACATTCAGTACTTC. Protein sequence: CATRGLAKNIQYF.

The V call is TRBV14, the J call TRBJ2-7; D ambiguous. CDR3 length equals 16 residues. Trimming took off 0 bases at V and 5 bases at J, with 17 bases between the two ends. CDR1 and CDR2 from the germline V gene are SGHDN and FVKESK. The CDR3 sequence is CASSQEVSFFWHEQYF. In DNA, the CDR3 is TGTGCCAGCAGCCAAGAGGTCTCGTTTTTTTGGCACGAGCAGTACTTC.

This clonotype showed up many times. The chain combines TRBV19 with TRBJ1-5, with D perhaps matching TRBD1 (5 bases). V was trimmed by 0 bases and J by 3 bases, leaving 18 bases between them. Per germline, CDR1 LNHDA and CDR2 SQIVND (reference sequence). The CDR3 sequence is 18 residues long. The CDR3 region is CASSIDTGTRGNNQPQHF. In DNA, the CDR3 is TGTGCCAGTAGTATAGATACCGGGACCCGGGGGAACAATCAGCCCCAGCATTTT.

This clonotype was counted at least ten times. This chain uses TRBV7-9 with TRBJ2-7; maybe TRBD1 (5 bases). V lost 3 bases to trimming and J lost 4 bases, with 10 bases between them. This CDR3 has 13 amino acids. Germline CDR1 and CDR2: SEHNR and FQNEAQ (reference sequence). CDR3 bases: TGTGCCAGCAGCTTTTTTAGGGGTTACGAGCAGTACTTC. Encoded protein: CASSFFRGYEQYF.

This clonotype has at least ten counts. The V call is TRBV25-1, the J call TRBJ2-7; tentative D call: TRBD1 (5 bases). Trimming removed 3 bases at V and 2 bases at J, with 11 bases between. The CDR3 consists of 14 residues. Germline assignment: CDR1 MGHDK and CDR2 SYGVNS. In DNA, the CDR3 is TGTGCCAGCAGTGATTTGGACAACACCTACGAGCAGTACTTC. It translates to CASSDLDNTYEQYF.

This clonotype has at least ten counts. CDR3 in DNA: TGTGCCAGCAGGCAGGGCGGGACTTACAATGAGCAGTTCTTC. Translation gives CASRQGGTYNEQFF. The genes are TRBV28 and TRBJ2-1; D may be TRBD2 (6 bases). V was shortened by 6 bases and J by 4 bases, with 13 bases between the two germline ends. Germline assignment: CDR1 MDHEN and CDR2 SYDVKM. The CDR3 is made up of 14 amino acids.

The rearrangement uses TRBV30 and TRBJ1-1; a weak D match, TRBD1 (5 bases). Trimming took 4 bases from V and 1 from J, leaving 7 bases between them. This CDR3 spans 12 amino acids. The germline V gene has CDR1 GTSNPN and CDR2 SVGIG (reference sequence). The CDR3 DNA follows: TGTGCCTGGACAGGGACGAACACTGAAGCTTTCTTT. Translating it yields CAWTGTNTEAFF.

This clonotype has ten or more counts. The chain uses TRBV20-1 and TRBJ2-2; 8 nucleotides agree with TRBD1. Trimming took 2 bases from V and 7 from J; bases not matched to a gene: 9. Germline CDR1 and CDR2: DFQATT and SNEGSKA (reference sequence). This CDR3 has 15 residues. CDR3 DNA sequence: TGCAGTGCTAGACGCAGACAGGGGTCTCTCGGGGAGCTGTTTTTT. Protein sequence: CSARRRQGSLGELFF.

This clonotype was seen repeatedly, ten times or more. J is TRBJ2-2 and V is TRBV15; 7 nucleotides agree with TRBD1. Looked up from germline, CDR1 is LNHNV and CDR2 is YYDKDF (reference sequence). Unmatched junction bases numbered 2, after V lost 9 bases and J lost 1 base. The CDR3 sequence is 13 residues long. CDR3 sequence: CATWTGNTGELFF. CDR3 DNA: TGTGCCACGTGGACAGGGAACACCGGGGAGCTGTTTTTT.

This clonotype was counted ten times or more. This chain joins TRBV4-1 and TRBJ2-2; 8 bases line up with TRBD2. The V segment lost 0 bases and the J segment 9 bases; nucleotides outside the gene matches: 6. The germline V gene encodes CDR1 MGHRA and CDR2 YSYEKL. The CDR3 consists of 15 residues. The CDR3 sequence: CASSQDGTRIWELFF. Written as DNA, the CDR3 is TGCGCCAGCAGCCAAGATGGGACTAGAATTTGGGAGCTGTTTTTT.

With respect to this clonotype: Relative to the germline gene, one junction end is altered; a read error may explain this. This sequence joins TRBV7-2 and TRBJ1-1; D unclear. Germline loops: CDR1 SGHTA, CDR2 FQGNSA. The CDR3 sequence is 12 residues long. The CDR3 coding sequence is TGTGCCAGCAGCTTAGCAGATCTCCCCTACAACTTT. This gives the protein CASSLADLPYNF.

Many counts were recorded for this clonotype. The chain couples TRBV12-3 or TRBV12-4 to TRBJ2-5; a weak D match, TRBD2 (6 bases). This CDR3 comprises 14 residues. V was cut by 4 bases and J by 1 base, with 10 bases left in between. The CDR3 is CASSSLAIQETQYF. The CDR3 DNA follows: TGTGCCAGCAGTTCCCTAGCGATCCAAGAGACCCAGTACTTC.

This clonotype was counted many times. The V call is TRBV4-2, the J call TRBJ2-7; D tentatively fits TRBD1 or TRBD2 (5 bases each). V shed 0 bases and J shed 1 base, with 7 bases lying between them. CDR1 LGHNA and CDR2 YNFKEQ come from the germline V gene. The CDR3 extends over 14 amino acids. CDR3 sequence reads: CASSQDGASYEQYF. The CDR3 bases are TGTGCCAGCAGCCAAGACGGGGCGTCCTACGAGCAGTACTTC.

This clonotype came up many times. The chain is built from TRBV6-1 and TRBJ1-3; 7 bases line up with TRBD1. The CDR3 has 15 amino acids. With 6 bases clipped from V and 3 bases from J, the junction kept 8 bases outside the gene matches. Germline V lookup: CDR1 MNHNS, CDR2 SASEGT. CDR3: CASRSRTGGGNTIYF. In nucleotides, the CDR3 is TGTGCCAGCAGATCCAGGACAGGCGGTGGAAACACCATATATTTT.

This clonotype was seen at least ten times. The V gene is TRBV29-1, the J gene TRBJ2-7; D may be TRBD1 or TRBD2 (6 bases each). There are 13 residues in the CDR3. Deletions cut 4 bases from V and 6 bases from J, with 16 bases between. The germline CDR1 and CDR2 sequences are SQVTM and ANQGSEA. The CDR3 reads CSVGGRRGGEQYF. The CDR3 nucleotides are TGCAGCGTTGGGGGGCGACGGGGAGGCGAGCAGTACTTC.

This clonotype was counted many times. The rearrangement uses TRBV12-3 or TRBV12-4 and TRBJ2-3, with D unclear. The CDR3 loop spans 13 amino acids. Trimming removed 1 base from V and 4 bases from J, with 6 bases in between. CDR3 sequence: CASSLDRADTQYF. CDR3 sequence (DNA): TGTGCCAGCAGTTTAGACAGAGCAGATACGCAGTATTTT.

This clonotype has ten or more counts. The V call is TRBV29-1, the J call TRBJ2-7; D perhaps matches TRBD1 (6 bases). The CDR3 length is 13 residues. Germline CDR1 and CDR2: SQVTM and ANQGSEA. The ends were cut back, 5 bases at V and 2 bases at J, with 13 bases in the middle. This chain's CDR3 is CSVHRVLTYEQYF. CDR3 nucleotide sequence: TGCAGCGTTCACAGGGTGTTAACCTACGAGCAGTACTTC.

This clonotype was recorded many times. J is TRBJ2-5 and V is TRBV7-2; 10 nucleotides align to TRBD1. This CDR3 contains 16 residues. V shed 2 bases, J shed 5 bases, and the junction held 8 bases outside the gene matches. Germline V CDR1 and CDR2: SGHTA, FQGNSA. For the CDR3, the DNA is TGTGCCAGCAGCTTAACTCGGGACAGGGGACAGGAGACCCAGTACTTC. Residues: CASSLTRDRGQETQYF.

This clonotype was detected ten times or more. V usage is TRBV19 and J usage is TRBJ2-7, with D hard to call. The ends were cut back, 3 bases at V and 5 bases at J, with 11 bases in the middle. Germline CDR1 is LNHDA and CDR2 is SQIVND (reference sequence). The CDR3 loop spans 13 amino acids. CDR3 sequence: CASSIDLVHEQYF. The CDR3 bases are TGTGCCAGTAGTATCGATCTAGTACACGAGCAGTACTTC.

This clonotype came up many times. The chain uses TRBV4-1 and TRBJ2-7; TRBD1 is a possible D gene (6 bases). The CDR3 is 14 amino acids. With 1 base removed from V and 4 bases from J, the gap between germline ends came to 11 bases. From germline, CDR1 is MGHRA and CDR2 YSYEKL. In DNA form, the CDR3 reads TGCGCCAGCAGCCAAGGAATCAGGGGATACGAGCAGTACTTC. As protein: CASSQGIRGYEQYF.